These 25 T cell receptor beta chains share one sample of origin, sequenced in a study of shared clonotypes between healthy human individuals. Profiling relied on immunoSEQ multiplex PCR, and the TCRdb table lists in-frame clones only, not all of them. The sample has about 1 million clones, about 77% seen once. The source material was memory CD4+ T cells sorted from blood. Subset defined: CD45RA-negative fraction. The source is a man aged 18 to 29 in good health.

The chain uses TRBV5-1 and TRBJ2-1; D unclear. Germline V gene data show CDR1 as SGHRS and CDR2 as YFSETQ. Trimming shortened V by 0 bases and J by 0 bases, and 7 bases separated the two germline ends. The length of the CDR3 is 15 residues. CDR3 in amino acids: CASSLANPSYNEQFF. Written as DNA, the CDR3 is TGCGCCAGCAGCTTGGCCAATCCCTCCTACAATGAGCAGTTCTTC.

For this clone: The identical CDR3 is also encoded by other nucleotide sequences in the sample. The chain joins TRBV6-1 to TRBJ2-7, with D possibly TRBD1 on 5 matching bases. Germline values: CDR1 MNHNS, CDR2 SASEGT. CDR3 length: 14 amino acids. Trimming removed 6 bases from V and 0 bases from J, with 12 bases in between. This chain's CDR3 is CASRVTASSYEQYF. In DNA form, the CDR3 reads TGTGCCAGCAGGGTGACAGCGAGCTCCTACGAGCAGTACTTC.

V is TRBV30 and J is TRBJ2-5; 9 bases map to TRBD1. This CDR3 spans 15 amino acids. V lost 2 bases and J lost 3; bases outside the gene matches: 7. CDR1 is GTSNPN and CDR2 is SVGIG in the germline V gene (reference sequence). CDR3 protein: CAWSLGQGREETQYF. DNA of the CDR3: TGTGCCTGGAGTCTTGGACAGGGGAGGGAAGAGACCCAGTACTTC.

J is TRBJ2-3 and V is TRBV7-9; D ambiguous. CDR3 length: 13 residues. Trimming cost V 6 bases and J 0 bases, with 7 bases left between them. The germline V gene encodes CDR1 SEHNR and CDR2 FQNEAQ (reference sequence). CDR3 in DNA: TGTGCCAGCAGAGGCGGTAGCACAGATACGCAGTATTTT. Translated, it gives CASRGGSTDTQYF.

The gene calls are TRBV6-5 and TRBJ2-7; D gene ambiguous. Trimming removed 5 bases at V and 4 bases at J, with 9 bases between. The CDR3 loop spans 12 amino acids. Germline V gives CDR1 MNHEY, CDR2 SVGAGI. The CDR3 loop is CASSRTGYEQYF. The CDR3 DNA sequence: TGTGCCAGCAGTCGGACGGGTTACGAGCAGTACTTC.

This chain links TRBV4-1 with TRBJ2-1, with 10 bases matching TRBD2. V gave up 0 bases and J gave up 6 bases; unmatched junction bases: 8. The CDR3 loop spans 17 amino acids. Per the germline V gene, CDR1 is MGHRA and CDR2 is YSYEKL. The CDR3 sequence is CASSQEIGLAGVNEQFF. The CDR3 DNA reads as TGCGCCAGCAGCCAAGAGATAGGGCTAGCGGGGGTCAATGAGCAGTTCTTC.

This chain connects TRBV6-5 to TRBJ2-7; weak D call: TRBD2 (6 bases). The V end was cut by 5 bases, the J end by 6 bases, with 20 bases between. CDR3 size: 15 residues. Per germline, CDR1 MNHEY and CDR2 SVGAGI. The CDR3: CASSQDFSGVAEQYF. In DNA form, the CDR3 reads TGTGCCAGCAGTCAGGACTTTAGCGGAGTGGCCGAGCAGTACTTC.

The rearrangement uses TRBV6-4 and TRBJ2-1; D unresolved. With 5 bases removed from V and 6 bases from J, the gap between germline ends came to 8 bases. Germline V lookup: CDR1 MRHNA, CDR2 SNTAGT. The CDR3 extends over 12 amino acids. The CDR3 loop reads CASSHLGNEQFF. CDR3 nucleotides: TGTGCCAGCAGTCACCTAGGCAATGAGCAGTTCTTC.

The chain uses TRBV5-1 and TRBJ2-1, with 9 bases lining up with TRBD1. CDR1 is SGHRS, CDR2 YFSETQ, per germline. CDR3 length: 14 residues. J gave up 6 bases and V 4 bases, and 5 bases lay outside the gene matches. The CDR3 region is CASSPRGQGNEQFF. CDR3 nucleotide sequence: TGCGCCAGCAGCCCCCGGGGACAGGGCAATGAGCAGTTCTTC.

This clone was counted only a few times. This rearrangement joins TRBV21-1 to TRBJ1-2; TRBD1, the table's D call, lacks a check against the DNA. TRBV21-1 is marked as a pseudogene. CDR3 length: 17 residues. CDR3 bases: TGTGCCAGCAGCAAAGGTCTTCGCCAACAGGGGGACTATGGCTACACCTTC. It yields the protein CASSKGLRQQGDYGYTF.

The J gene is TRBJ2-7, the V gene TRBV18; 7 bases are shared with TRBD2. The junction had 7 bases not matched to a gene; V was cut back by 4 bases and J by 1 base. The CDR3 sequence is 15 residues long. CDR1 and CDR2 (germline): KGHSH, LQKENI. CDR3 in amino acids: CASSLTAGVSYEQYF. CDR3 nucleotides: TGTGCCAGCTCACTGACCGCGGGAGTATCCTACGAGCAGTACTTC.

This chain uses TRBV5-1 with TRBJ2-1; TRBD2 matches at 13 bases. CDR1 is SGHRS, CDR2 YFSETQ, per germline. There are 14 residues in the CDR3. J gave up 10 bases and V 4 bases, and 5 bases lay outside the gene matches. CDR3 sequence (DNA): TGCGCCAGCAGCACACTAGCGGGAGGGCAGGAGCAGTTCTTC. This encodes CASSTLAGGQEQFF.

V and J are TRBV10-1 and TRBJ2-3; D not resolved. The germline V gene encodes CDR1 WNHNN and CDR2 SYGVQD (reference sequence). This CDR3 is 14 amino acids long. V lost 2 bases and J lost 4, with 10 bases in between. The CDR3 here is CASSENVDSDTQYF. The CDR3 DNA follows: TGCGCCAGCAGTGAGAATGTGGATTCAGATACGCAGTATTTT.

V usage is TRBV7-2 and J usage is TRBJ2-5, with D tentatively TRBD2 (6 bases). V was clipped by 7 bases and J by 5 bases, with 8 bases between them. CDR1 and CDR2 from the germline V gene are SGHTA and FQGNSA. This CDR3 has 11 amino acids. CDR3 DNA: TGTGCCAGCACTGGGGGGGAGACCCAGTACTTC. Protein sequence: CASTGGETQYF.

The J gene is TRBJ1-5, the V gene TRBV19, with 9 bases lining up with TRBD1. The CDR3 loop spans 15 amino acids. V lost 6 bases, J lost 2 bases, and 5 bases stayed unmatched. CDR1 and CDR2 (germline): LNHDA, SQIVND (reference sequence). CDR3 DNA: TGTGCCAGTAGAGATACAGGGGGCGGCAATCAGCCCCAGCATTTT. Translated, it gives CASRDTGGGNQPQHF.

The CDR3 reads CASRGTDTSNQPQHF. In DNA, the CDR3 is TGTGCCAGCAGGGGGACAGATACTAGCAATCAGCCCCAGCATTTT. V is TRBV2 and J is TRBJ1-5, with 7 nucleotides matching TRBD1. This CDR3 comprises 15 residues. Trimming removed 6 bases from V and 0 bases from J; junction bases left unmatched: 5. Germline V gene sequence: CDR1 SNHLY, CDR2 FYNNEI.

The DNA of the CDR3 is TGTGCCACCAGTTTTCAACTGGGGCCGGTTGGAAACACCATATATTTT. The encoded protein is CATSFQLGPVGNTIYF. The rearrangement uses TRBV15 and TRBJ1-3; a possible D gene is TRBD1 (5 bases). The CDR3 extends over 16 amino acids. Germline V gene lookup returns CDR1 LNHNV and CDR2 YYDKDF (reference sequence). Between the trimmed V and J ends, which lost 6 bases and 3 bases, there was a span of 18 bases.

This clone was observed once. V usage is TRBV7-2 and J usage is TRBJ1-1; maybe TRBD1 (6 bases). The CDR3 contains 16 residues. Between the trimmed V and J ends, which lost 2 bases and 5 bases, there was a span of 18 bases. CDR1 and CDR2 from the germline V gene are SGHTA and FQGNSA. CDR3 region: CASSLSPALGGTEAFF. The DNA of the CDR3 is TGTGCCAGCAGCTTATCGCCGGCCCTAGGGGGAACTGAAGCTTTCTTT.

The chain recombines TRBV7-9 with TRBJ1-1; TRBD1 is a possible D gene (5 bases). Trimming left V 6 bases short and J 0 bases short, with 11 bases between. From germline, CDR1 is SEHNR and CDR2 FQNEAQ (reference sequence). This CDR3 spans 14 amino acids. CDR3 sequence reads: CASSSGLLNTEAFF. The CDR3 DNA is TGTGCCAGCAGTTCGGGACTCCTGAACACTGAAGCTTTCTTT. Looking up the rest from reference TRBV7-9 and TRBJ1-1 gives the full variable domain: DTGVSQNPRHKITKRGQNVTFRCDPISEHNRLYWYRQTLGQGPEFLTYFQNEAQLEKSRLLSDRFSAERPKGSFSTLEIQRTEQGDSAMYLCASSSGLLNTEAFFGQGTRLTVV.

The V gene is TRBV5-4, the J gene TRBJ2-1; a possible D gene is TRBD2 (6 bases). Deletions cut 0 bases from V and 8 bases from J, with 15 bases between. Germline-derived CDR1 and CDR2 are SGHNT and YYREEE (reference sequence). This CDR3 contains 15 residues. The CDR3 protein is CASSLGLAPGDEQFF. In DNA, the CDR3 is TGTGCCAGCAGCTTGGGCCTAGCGCCGGGGGATGAGCAGTTCTTC.

A remark on this clone: The same CDR3 is also encoded by other DNA sequences in this sample. This chain uses TRBV5-1 with TRBJ1-1; no reliable D call. CDR3 length equals 11 residues. Germline V CDR1 and CDR2: SGHRS, YFSETQ. V was cut by 4 bases and J by 0 bases, with 1 base left in between. In DNA, the CDR3 is TGCGCCAGCAGCCTGAACACTGAAGCTTTCTTT. As protein: CASSLNTEAFF.

As for this clone: The sample has other DNA sequences that encode this CDR3 too. The rearrangement links TRBV4-3 to TRBJ2-5; D is uncertain. CDR3 length: 13 amino acids. In germline, CDR1 is LGHNA, CDR2 YSLEER. Between the trimmed V and J ends, which lost 1 base and 3 bases, there was a span of 6 bases. DNA of the CDR3: TGCGCCAGCAGCCAAGCGGTGAAAGAGACCCAGTACTTC. Its translation: CASSQAVKETQYF.

This chain joins TRBV5-1 and TRBJ1-2; perhaps TRBD1 as D (5 bases). From germline, CDR1 is SGHRS and CDR2 YFSETQ. V was trimmed by 0 bases and J by 6 bases, leaving 12 bases between them. There are 14 residues in the CDR3. In DNA, the CDR3 is TGCGCCAGCAGCTTGGAGCGGGGGGAGAATGGCTACACCTTC. It is translated as CASSLERGENGYTF.

The gene calls are TRBV7-9 and TRBJ1-2; possibly TRBD1 for D (5 bases). This CDR3 comprises 15 residues. Trimming cost V 3 bases and J 4 bases, with 15 bases left between them. Germline CDR1 reads SEHNR; CDR2 reads FQNEAQ (reference sequence). In nucleotides, the CDR3 is TGTGCCAGCAGCTTCCGGAGCGGGGGACGCTATGGCTACACCTTC. Its protein product is CASSFRSGGRYGYTF.

The chain uses TRBV4-3 and TRBJ1-2, with no clear D. V lost 0 bases and J lost 8, with 10 bases in between. Germline CDR1 LGHNA, CDR2 YSLEER. CDR3 length: 13 residues. The CDR3 sequence: CASSQDTRGGYTF. The CDR3 region has the DNA TGCGCCAGCAGCCAAGATACGCGGGGAGGCTACACCTTC.